Listed below are T cell receptor beta chains from one sample, sequenced in a study of shared T cell receptors in the human thymus. Measured with immunoSEQ multiplex PCR; TCRdb has only the in-frame clones, and not every one. Of about 400,000 clones listed, about 95% are singletons. The material sequenced was thymocytes. The receptor source for this set is a human donor. The CDR3 runs from the conserved cysteine through the conserved F or W. Each record gives: D gene, clone size, J gene, CDR3 length, V gene, CDR3 protein, CDR3 DNA. D genes are given only for firm matches. Clone size appears in some rows only: once, few, many, or a class for an expanded clone.

- - TRBJ2-7 14 TRBV5-6 CASSYGTAINEQYF TGTGCCAGCAGCTATGGGACCGCCATCAACGAGCAGTACTTC
TRBD1 - TRBJ1-1 13 TRBV19 CASRRDRNTEAFF TGTGCCAGCCGCCGGGACAGGAACACTGAAGCTTTCTTT
- - TRBJ2-4 16 TRBV12-5 CASGRRQVLAKNIQYF TGTGCTAGTGGCAGAAGACAGGTTCTAGCCAAAAACATTCAGTACTTC
- - TRBJ1-5 13 TRBV27 CASSPWGNQPQHF TGTGCCAGCAGTCCGTGGGGCAATCAGCCCCAGCATTTT
TRBD1 - TRBJ1-6 14 TRBV5-1 CASSLGTGTSPLHF TGCGCCAGCAGCTTAGGGACAGGGACCTCACCCCTCCACTTT
- - TRBJ1-1 16 TRBV4-3 CASSQDRAGGNTEAFF TGCGCCAGCAGCCAAGATCGGGCAGGCGGGAACACTGAAGCTTTCTTT
TRBD2 - TRBJ2-3 16 TRBV2 CASSESPAGYDDTQYF TGTGCCAGCAGTGAATCCCCAGCGGGATACGACGATACGCAGTATTTT
- - TRBJ1-1 16 TRBV5-6 CASSNLNRGENTEAFF TGTGCCAGCAGCAACCTGAATCGGGGGGAGAACACTGAAGCTTTCTTT
- - TRBJ2-1 13 TRBV6-5 CASSYIGTGEQFF TGTGCCAGCAGTTACATCGGGACGGGTGAGCAGTTCTTC
- - TRBJ2-7 14 TRBV4-3 CASSQGSSGYEQYF TGCGCCAGCAGCCAAGGTTCCAGCGGCTACGAGCAGTACTTC
TRBD2 - TRBJ2-2 22 TRBV27 CASKHYRIAGGLTPRGTGELFF TGTGCCAGCAAACACTATAGGATAGCGGGAGGCCTCACCCCCCGAGGCACCGGGGAGCTGTTTTTT
- - TRBJ2-6 16 TRBV2 CASSRSFRAAMNVLTF TGTGCCAGCAGTCGTTCCTTCAGGGCGGCCATGAACGTCCTGACTTTC
TRBD1 once TRBJ2-7 15 TRBV15 CATSRDGTGTYEQYF TGTGCCACCAGCAGAGACGGGACAGGGACCTACGAGCAGTACTTC
- - TRBJ2-2 15 TRBV7-9 CASSLVYPTTGELFF TGTGCCAGCAGCTTAGTTTACCCTACCACCGGGGAGCTGTTTTTT
TRBD1 few TRBJ1-2 12 TRBV25-1 CASKQGDYGYTF TGTGCCAGCAAACAGGGGGACTATGGCTACACCTTC
TRBD1 - TRBJ2-7 13 TRBV10-3 CASRQGSSYEQYF TGTGCCAGTCGACAGGGGAGCTCCTACGAGCAGTACTTC
TRBD1 - TRBJ2-1 14 TRBV4-3 CASGRDRGNNEQFF TGCGCCAGCGGCCGGGACAGGGGGAACAATGAGCAGTTCTTC
- - TRBJ1-2 13 TRBV19 CASHGRGVYGYTF TGTGCCAGCCATGGACGGGGGGTCTATGGCTACACCTTC
- - TRBJ2-5 15 TRBV28 CASTLNREIGETQYF TGTGCCAGCACCTTAAACCGGGAGATCGGGGAGACCCAGTACTTC
TRBD1 - TRBJ2-1 14 TRBV27 CASSLMGQGNEQFF TGTGCCAGCAGTTTAATGGGACAGGGAAATGAGCAGTTCTTC
- - TRBJ2-6 15 TRBV27 CASSPTPSGANVLTF TGTGCCAGCAGTCCCACCCCTTCTGGGGCCAACGTCCTGACTTTC
TRBD1 few TRBJ2-5 15 TRBV29-1 CSVECRAGGAGTQYF TGCAGCGTTGAGTGTAGGGCAGGGGGCGCGGGGACCCAGTACTTC
TRBD2 - TRBJ2-1 14 TRBV4-3 CASSHGGGPNEQFF TGCGCCAGCAGCCACGGGGGAGGGCCCAATGAGCAGTTCTTC
- - TRBJ1-4 15 TRBV6-6 CASSYVSRKGEKLFF TGTGCCAGCAGTTATGTATCCCGGAAAGGTGAAAAACTGTTTTTT